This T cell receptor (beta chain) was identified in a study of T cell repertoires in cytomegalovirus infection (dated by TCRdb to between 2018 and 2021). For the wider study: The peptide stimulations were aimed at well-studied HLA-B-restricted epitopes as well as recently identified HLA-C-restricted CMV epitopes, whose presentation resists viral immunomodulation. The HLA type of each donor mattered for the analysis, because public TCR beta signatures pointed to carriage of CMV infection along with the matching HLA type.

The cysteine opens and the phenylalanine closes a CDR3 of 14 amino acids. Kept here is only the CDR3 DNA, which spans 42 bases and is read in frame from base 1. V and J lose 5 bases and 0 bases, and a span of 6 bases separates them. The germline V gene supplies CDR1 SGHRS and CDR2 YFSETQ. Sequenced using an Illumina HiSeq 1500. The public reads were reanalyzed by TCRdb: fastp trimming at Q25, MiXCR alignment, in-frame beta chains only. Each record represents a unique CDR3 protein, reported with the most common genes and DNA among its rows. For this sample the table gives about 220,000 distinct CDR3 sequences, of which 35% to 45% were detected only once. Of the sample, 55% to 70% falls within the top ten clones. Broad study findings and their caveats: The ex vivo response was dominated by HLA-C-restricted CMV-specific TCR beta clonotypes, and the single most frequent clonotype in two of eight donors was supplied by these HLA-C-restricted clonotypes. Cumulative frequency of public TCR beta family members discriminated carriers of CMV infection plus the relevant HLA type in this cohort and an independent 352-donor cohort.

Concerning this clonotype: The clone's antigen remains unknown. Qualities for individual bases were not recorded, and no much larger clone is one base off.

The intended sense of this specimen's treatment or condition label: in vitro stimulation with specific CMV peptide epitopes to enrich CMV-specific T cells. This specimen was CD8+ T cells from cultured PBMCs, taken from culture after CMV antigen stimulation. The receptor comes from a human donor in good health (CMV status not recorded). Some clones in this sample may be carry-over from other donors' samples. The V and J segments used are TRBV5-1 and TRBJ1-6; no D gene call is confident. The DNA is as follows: TGCGCCAGCAGGTCGGGCTCCTATAATTCACCCCTCCACTTT. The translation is CASRSGSYNSPLHF.